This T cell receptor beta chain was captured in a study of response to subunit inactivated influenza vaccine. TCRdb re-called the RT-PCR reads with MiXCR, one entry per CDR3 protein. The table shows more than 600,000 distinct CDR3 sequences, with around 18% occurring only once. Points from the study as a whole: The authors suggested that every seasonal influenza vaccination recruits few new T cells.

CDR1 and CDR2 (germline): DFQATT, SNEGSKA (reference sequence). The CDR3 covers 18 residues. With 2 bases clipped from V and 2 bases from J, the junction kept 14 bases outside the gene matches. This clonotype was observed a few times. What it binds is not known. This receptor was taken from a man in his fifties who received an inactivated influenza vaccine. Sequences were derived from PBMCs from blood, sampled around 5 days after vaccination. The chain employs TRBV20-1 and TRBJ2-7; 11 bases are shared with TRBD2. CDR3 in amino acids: CSARPHDLLAGGPYEQYF. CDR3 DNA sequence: TGCAGTGCTAGACCCCACGACCTCCTAGCGGGAGGTCCCTACGAGCAGTACTTC.